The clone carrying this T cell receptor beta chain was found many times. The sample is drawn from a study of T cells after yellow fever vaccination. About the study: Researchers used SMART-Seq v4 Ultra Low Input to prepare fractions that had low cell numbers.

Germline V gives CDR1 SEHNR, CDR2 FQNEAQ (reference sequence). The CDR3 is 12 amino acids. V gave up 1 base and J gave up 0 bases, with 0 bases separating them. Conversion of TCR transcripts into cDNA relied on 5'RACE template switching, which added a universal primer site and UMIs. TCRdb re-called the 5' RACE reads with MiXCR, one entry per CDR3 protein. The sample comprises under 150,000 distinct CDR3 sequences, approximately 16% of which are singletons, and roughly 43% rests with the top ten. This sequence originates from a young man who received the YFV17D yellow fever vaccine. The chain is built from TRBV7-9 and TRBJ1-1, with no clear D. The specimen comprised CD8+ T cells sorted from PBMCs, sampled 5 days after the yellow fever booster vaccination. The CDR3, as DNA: TGTGCCAGCAGCTTAGTGAACACTGAAGCTTTCTTT. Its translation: CASSLVNTEAFF.